A selection of T cell receptor beta chains follows, all from one sample in a study of CD8 T cells in Susac syndrome. Via MiXCR, TCRdb re-called the immunoSEQ multiplex PCR reads, giving one row per CDR3 protein. In the table there are more than 70,000 distinct CDR3 sequences, 90% to 95% of which are singletons. The material sequenced was CD8+ T cells from PBMCs. The receptors originated from a human donor in good health. Each CDR3 is given with its conserved first and last residue. Each record gives: clone size, J gene, D gene, V gene, CDR3 protein, CDR3 DNA. The D gene is left open where the match is weak. Clone size is given for some rows only: seen once, a few or many times, or a class if the clone is expanded.

-,TRBJ2-1,TRBD2,TRBV29-1,CSGGTSGTYEQFF,TGCAGCGGTGGGACTAGCGGTACGTATGAGCAGTTCTTC
-,TRBJ1-2,-,TRBV6-6,CASRFRDDINYGYTF,TGTGCCAGCAGATTCCGGGACGATATTAACTATGGCTACACCTTC
-,TRBJ2-2,-,TRBV6-5,CARRVGGELFF,TGTGCCAGACGTGTGGGCGGGGAGCTGTTTTTT
-,TRBJ1-1,-,TRBV6-5,CASSYRGMNTEAFF,TGTGCCAGCAGTTACCGGGGGATGAACACTGAAGCTTTCTTT
-,TRBJ2-1,TRBD1,TRBV9,CASSGTGVNEQFF,TGTGCCAGCAGCGGCACAGGGGTCAATGAGCAGTTCTTC
-,TRBJ2-3,-,TRBV5-1,CASSLVSGSTDTQYF,TGCGCCAGCAGCTTGGTATCGGGGTCGACAGATACGCAGTATTTT
-,TRBJ1-2,-,TRBV5-1,CASSVTGTPYNYGYTF,TGCGCCAGCAGCGTTACCGGGACTCCTTATAACTATGGCTACACCTTC
-,TRBJ2-7,-,TRBV5-1,CASSVGQTYEQYF,TGCGCCAGCAGCGTGGGGCAGACCTACGAGCAGTACTTC
-,TRBJ2-3,-,TRBV29-1,CSVQGADTDTQYF,TGCAGCGTTCAAGGGGCAGACACAGATACGCAGTATTTT
-,TRBJ2-5,-,TRBV7-9,CASSLVTGQETQYF,TGTGCCAGCAGCTTAGTCACAGGGCAAGAGACCCAGTACTTC
-,TRBJ2-1,TRBD2,TRBV2,CASSDGGSEQFF,TGTGCCAGCAGTGACGGGGGGAGTGAGCAGTTCTTC
once,TRBJ2-7,-,TRBV13,CASSLGARGMDEQYF,TGTGCCAGCAGCTTAGGTGCCAGGGGAATGGACGAGCAGTACTTC
-,TRBJ1-5,-,TRBV29-1,CSVVSGDSNQPQHF,TGCAGCGTTGTCTCGGGGGATAGCAATCAGCCCCAGCATTTT
-,TRBJ2-7,-,TRBV9,CASSPPYSYEQYF,TGTGCCAGCAGCCCACCCTACTCCTACGAGCAGTACTTC
-,TRBJ1-1,-,TRBV6-1,CASSEGTGTEAFF,TGTGCCAGCAGTGAAGGAACCGGAACTGAAGCTTTCTTT
-,TRBJ1-2,-,TRBV12-3/TRBV12-4,CASSETLNYGYTF,TGTGCCAGCAGCGAGACACTTAACTATGGCTACACCTTC
-,TRBJ1-2,-,TRBV25-1,CASSGVSVSGSIYGYTF,TGTGCCAGCAGTGGTGTTTCGGTCTCAGGTAGTATCTATGGCTACACCTTC
-,TRBJ2-7,TRBD2,TRBV7-6,CASSSTGTNPYEQYF,TGTGCCAGCAGCTCCACCGGGACTAATCCCTACGAGCAGTACTTC
-,TRBJ2-5,TRBD1,TRBV25-1,CASSDEGAKGETQYF,TGTGCCAGCAGTGACGAGGGGGCGAAGGGTGAGACCCAGTACTTC
-,TRBJ1-1,-,TRBV7-9,CASSLGHPGDPRGEAFF,TGTGCCAGCAGCTTAGGACACCCAGGGGACCCAAGAGGTGAAGCTTTCTTT
-,TRBJ1-1,-,TRBV4-1,CASSQDETLGTEAFF,TGCGCCAGCAGCCAAGATGAAACCCTCGGGACTGAAGCTTTCTTT
once,TRBJ1-3,TRBD1,TRBV7-8,CASSYGTGTGNTIYF,TGTGCCAGCAGCTACGGGACAGGGACTGGAAACACCATATATTTT
once,TRBJ2-3,-,TRBV29-1,CSAVTDTQYF,TGCAGCGCCGTCACAGATACGCAGTATTTT
-,TRBJ2-6,-,TRBV7-9,CASSLALSGANVLTF,TGTGCCAGCAGCTTAGCCCTCTCTGGGGCCAACGTCCTGACTTTC
-,TRBJ2-7,-,TRBV7-9,CASIGRGDEQYF,TGTGCCAGCATCGGGAGAGGGGACGAGCAGTACTTC
-,TRBJ1-1,-,TRBV6-6,CASTRGTEAFF,TGTGCCAGCACTCGGGGCACTGAAGCTTTCTTT
-,TRBJ2-3,-,TRBV9,CASSVVPGPTDTQYF,TGTGCCAGCAGCGTAGTTCCGGGGCCCACAGATACGCAGTATTTT
-,TRBJ2-1,TRBD2,TRBV12-3/TRBV12-4,CASSLAGGENEQFF,TGTGCCAGCAGTTTGGCCGGGGGGGAGAATGAGCAGTTCTTC
-,TRBJ2-7,-,TRBV7-9,CASSLSGGASYEQYF,TGTGCCAGCAGCTTATCTGGGGGGGCCTCCTACGAGCAGTACTTC
-,TRBJ1-4,-,TRBV29-1,CSVEGPDKLFF,TGCAGCGTTGAAGGGCCTGATAAACTGTTTTTT
few,TRBJ2-7,TRBD1,TRBV27,CASSTGQLYEQYF,TGTGCCAGCAGTACGGGACAGCTCTACGAGCAGTACTTC
once,TRBJ2-1,TRBD2,TRBV12-5,CASGLSLAGIDNEQFF,TGTGCTAGTGGTTTGTCACTAGCGGGGATCGACAATGAGCAGTTCTTC
once,TRBJ2-3,TRBD1,TRBV7-3,CASSVTGAGTDTQYF,TGTGCCAGCAGCGTGACAGGGGCCGGCACAGATACGCAGTATTTT
-,TRBJ1-1,-,TRBV7-9,CASSLVHTEAFF,TGTGCCAGCAGCTTAGTCCACACTGAAGCTTTCTTT
-,TRBJ2-7,-,TRBV27,CASSLPGTVRDEQYF,TGTGCCAGCAGTTTACCCGGGACCGTCCGCGACGAGCAGTACTTC